Listed here are 23 T cell receptor beta chains from one sample, sequenced in a study of T cell repertoires in ileal Crohn's disease (dated by TCRdb to between 2018 and 2020). The receptor library was made with the immunoSEQ multiplex PCR assay. Held by TCRdb, this immuneACCESS table contains in-frame sequences only and omits some clones. Under half of the omission traces to an unresolved V gene where checked; the cause of the rest is unknown. The sample includes about 17,000 clones, with 50% to 75% observed a single time. The top ten hold 6.5% of the sample. The sample comprised ileal tissue. The receptor source for this set is an adult with Crohn's disease.

The J gene is TRBJ2-7, the V gene TRBV18; the match to TRBD1 covers 8 bases. This CDR3 region has 14 residues. CDR1 and CDR2 (germline): KGHSH, LQKENI. V was clipped by 5 bases and J by 6 bases; unmatched bases: 9. The CDR3 coding sequence is TGTGCCAGCTCAACAGTCAGACAGGGGTCCGAGCAGTACTTC. The encoded protein is CASSTVRQGSEQYF.

The chain links TRBV5-1 to TRBJ2-1, with 7 nucleotides matching TRBD2. CDR3 length: 17 residues. J gave up 0 bases and V 3 bases, and 9 bases lay outside the gene matches. The germline CDR1 and CDR2 sequences are SGHRS and YFSETQ. CDR3 DNA sequence: TGCGCCAGCAGCTCCCCCGGTGGCGGGAGCTCCTACAATGAGCAGTTCTTC. This codes for CASSSPGGGSSYNEQFF. Together with reference TRBV5-1 and TRBJ2-1, the CDR3 gives the full variable domain: KAGVTQTPRYLIKTRGQQVTLSCSPISGHRSVSWYQQTPGQGLQFLFEYFSETQRNKGNFPGRFSGRQFSNSRSEMNVSTLELGDSALYLCASSSPGGGSSYNEQFFGPGTRLTVL.

The chain links TRBV4-3 to TRBJ2-7; TRBD2 matches 8 bases. CDR3 length: 15 residues. Trimming took 0 bases from V and 6 from J; bases not matched to a gene: 7. CDR1 is LGHNA, CDR2 YSLEER, per germline. The CDR3 DNA reads as TGCGCCAGCAGCCAAGAAGCGGGAGTGAAATCCGAGCAGTACTTC. Translating it yields CASSQEAGVKSEQYF.

The rearrangement uses TRBV28 and TRBJ2-7; 8 positions match TRBD1. This CDR3 has 14 amino acids. V shed 7 bases, J shed 1 base, and the junction held 6 bases outside the gene matches. The germline V gene has CDR1 MDHEN and CDR2 SYDVKM. This chain's CDR3 is CASTTNRGSYEQYF. DNA for the CDR3: TGTGCCAGCACAACAAACAGGGGGTCCTACGAGCAGTACTTC.

The CDR3 region has the DNA TGTGCCAGCAGCTTAGTAGGCCTAGGGAGCTCCTACAATGAGCAGTTCTTC. As protein: CASSLVGLGSSYNEQFF. The chain links TRBV7-2 to TRBJ2-1; D might be TRBD2 (5 bases). The germline V and J ends were trimmed by 1 base and 0 bases, with 13 bases remaining between them. The CDR3 consists of 17 residues. CDR1 SGHTA and CDR2 FQGNSA come from the germline V gene.

The chain recombines TRBV11-2 with TRBJ2-1, with 7 bases identical to TRBD2. Germline values: CDR1 SGHAT, CDR2 FQNNGV. The CDR3 sequence is 16 residues long. V shed 5 bases and J 0 bases; nucleotides not matched to a gene: 7. The CDR3 loop is CASSPRAGNSYNEQFF. As DNA, the CDR3 is TGTGCCAGCAGCCCGAGAGCGGGAAACTCCTACAATGAGCAGTTCTTC.

This chain links TRBV19 with TRBJ1-2, with D perhaps matching TRBD1 (6 bases). Germline assignment: CDR1 LNHDA and CDR2 SQIVND (reference sequence). The ends were cut back, 3 bases at V and 3 bases at J, with 14 bases in the middle. The CDR3 contains 15 residues. The CDR3 loop reads CASSIGRAGDYGYTF. CDR3 coding DNA: TGTGCCAGTAGTATCGGCAGGGCAGGGGACTATGGCTACACCTTC.

The chain is built from TRBV12-5 and TRBJ2-7; 7 bases match TRBD2. V was clipped by 1 base and J by 0 bases; unmatched bases: 0. CDR1 LGHNT and CDR2 FRNRAP come from the germline V gene. The CDR3 length is 14 residues. CDR3: CASGLGGSSYEQYF. The CDR3 DNA is TGTGCTAGTGGTTTGGGCGGGAGCTCCTACGAGCAGTACTTC.

This clone was seen a handful of times. CDR3 sequence reads: CASSEWGQNTEAFF. The DNA of the CDR3 is TGTGCCAGCAGTGAATGGGGACAGAACACTGAAGCTTTCTTT. The V gene is TRBV25-1, the J gene TRBJ1-1, with D perhaps matching TRBD1 (6 bases). This CDR3 region has 14 residues. V was cut by 1 base and J by 1 base, with 7 bases left in between. CDR1 and CDR2 (germline): MGHDK, SYGVNS.

This rearrangement joins TRBV7-4 to TRBJ2-7; no definite D call. Germline CDR1 SGHVT, CDR2 SQSDAQ. This CDR3 comprises 12 residues. Trimming shortened V by 4 bases and J by 5 bases, and 9 bases separated the two germline ends. As DNA, the CDR3 is TGTGCCAGCAGCTCCCCCCGTCACGAGCAGTACTTC. It translates to CASSSPRHEQYF.

The V gene is TRBV7-2, the J gene TRBJ1-4; possibly TRBD1 for D (5 bases). The V and J ends lost 5 bases and 10 bases respectively, with 14 bases between them. This CDR3 region has 13 residues. Germline CDR1 and CDR2: SGHTA and FQGNSA. The CDR3 loop is CASSPGTFGKLFF. In DNA, the CDR3 is TGTGCCAGCAGCCCCGGGACTTTTGGAAAACTGTTTTTT.

This clone has a single count. Other DNA sequences within the sample encode an identical CDR3. The V and J genes are TRBV5-1 and TRBJ2-3; D perhaps matches TRBD2 (6 bases). The V gene lost 0 bases and the J gene lost 3 bases, with 11 bases spanning the gap. CDR3 length equals 15 residues. The V gene's germline CDR1 is SGHRS and CDR2 YFSETQ. CDR3 nucleotide sequence: TGCGCCAGCAGCTTGGGGGGGGAGCCGACAGATACGCAGTATTTT. Protein sequence: CASSLGGEPTDTQYF.

The chain uses TRBV28 and TRBJ2-3; TRBD1 aligns across 8 bases. Unmatched junction bases numbered 7, after V lost 4 bases and J lost 4 bases. This CDR3 contains 15 residues. Germline assignment: CDR1 MDHEN and CDR2 SYDVKM. The CDR3 here is CASSSGGWQADTQYF. CDR3 DNA: TGTGCCAGCAGTTCAGGGGGCTGGCAAGCAGATACGCAGTATTTT.

The chain employs TRBV28 and TRBJ2-1; 8 positions match TRBD2. The trim removed 1 base at V and 12 bases at J, leaving 14 bases unmatched. Germline V CDR1 and CDR2: MDHEN, SYDVKM. The CDR3 is 16 amino acids. CDR3 sequence (DNA): TGTGCCAGCAGTTTATATCTGGCTAGCGGGCAATCGCGGCAGTTCTTC. Its protein product is CASSLYLASGQSRQFF. The whole variable domain, filled in from reference TRBV28 and TRBJ2-1, reads DVKVTQSSRYLVKRTGEKVFLECVQDMDHENMFWYRQDPGLGLRLIYFSYDVKMKEKGDIPEGYSVSREKKERFSLILESASTNQTSMYLCASSLYLASGQSRQFFGPGTRLTVL.

As DNA, the CDR3 is TGTGCCAGCAGCCCGAGCGTTTATGGCTACACCTTC. Its translation: CASSPSVYGYTF. V usage is TRBV6-5 and J usage is TRBJ1-2; D call uncertain. The V end lost 6 bases, the J end lost 5 bases, and 10 bases lay between the germline ends. The CDR3 extends over 12 amino acids. The germline V gene encodes CDR1 MNHEY and CDR2 SVGAGI.

The chain carries TRBV18 and TRBJ2-2, with D maybe TRBD1 (5 bases). V was shortened by 1 base and J by 5 bases, with 11 bases between the two germline ends. Germline assignment: CDR1 KGHSH and CDR2 LQKENI. The CDR3 covers 15 residues. The chain's CDR3 is CASSPQETVTGELFF. The DNA for the CDR3 is TGTGCCAGCTCACCACAAGAGACAGTTACCGGGGAGCTGTTTTTT. Using reference TRBV18 and TRBJ2-2 for the parts outside the CDR3, the full variable domain is NAGVMQNPRHLVRRRGQEARLRCSPMKGHSHVYWYRQLPEEGLKFMVYLQKENIIDESGMPKERFSAEFPKEGPSILRIQQVVRGDSAAYFCASSPQETVTGELFFGEGSRLTVL.

The J gene is TRBJ1-1, the V gene TRBV5-4; 9 bases map to TRBD1. CDR1 SGHNT and CDR2 YYREEE come from the germline V gene (reference sequence). J was trimmed by 6 bases and V by 2 bases; bases with no gene match: 5. There are 14 residues in the CDR3. This CDR3 is CASSFTGTGPEAFF. CDR3 nucleotides: TGTGCCAGCAGCTTTACCGGGACAGGGCCTGAAGCTTTCTTT. The variable domain in full, with the rest retrieved from reference TRBV5-4 and TRBJ1-1, is ETGVTQSPTHLIKTRGQQVTLRCSSQSGHNTVSWYQQALGQGPQFIFQYYREEENGRGNFPPRFSGLQFPNYSSELNVNALELDDSALYLCASSFTGTGPEAFFGQGTRLTVV.

The chain uses TRBV30 and TRBJ1-3; D remains ambiguous. CDR3 size: 14 residues. The germline V and J ends were trimmed by 3 bases and 3 bases, with 12 bases remaining between them. Germline V gene sequence: CDR1 GTSNPN, CDR2 SVGIG (reference sequence). In nucleotides, the CDR3 is TGTGCCTGGAGCCCAGGCACCATTGGAAACACCATATATTTT. Its translation is CAWSPGTIGNTIYF.

A few counts support this clone. The chain combines TRBV6-5 with TRBJ1-2; D may be TRBD1 (6 bases). The CDR3 has 13 amino acids. The V gene's germline CDR1 is MNHEY and CDR2 SVGAGI. Trimming shortened V by 2 bases and J by 7 bases, and 11 bases separated the two germline ends. CDR3 sequence: CASSYRGGLGYTF. The DNA for the CDR3 is TGTGCCAGCAGTTACAGAGGGGGTCTTGGCTACACCTTC.

This clone was seen only a few times. The V gene is TRBV28, the J gene TRBJ2-7, with D hard to call. V was clipped by 2 bases and J by 6 bases, with 5 bases between them. Germline values: CDR1 MDHEN, CDR2 SYDVKM. The CDR3 totals 11 residues. The CDR3 DNA is TGTGCCAGCAGTTTACGGTTCGAGCAGTACTTC. Protein sequence: CASSLRFEQYF.

This chain joins TRBV28 and TRBJ1-4; 8 positions agree with TRBD1. V lost 3 bases and J lost 3; bases outside the gene matches: 3. Looked up from germline, CDR1 is MDHEN and CDR2 is SYDVKM. CDR3 length: 15 residues. CDR3: CASSFQGAANEKLFF. Written as DNA, the CDR3 is TGTGCCAGCAGTTTTCAGGGGGCTGCTAATGAAAAACTGTTTTTT.

The genes are TRBV7-9 and TRBJ2-6; no clear D gene. Looked up from germline, CDR1 is SEHNR and CDR2 is FQNEAQ (reference sequence). The CDR3 is made up of 13 amino acids. V was shortened by 8 bases and J by 2 bases, with 7 bases between the two germline ends. CDR3 loop: CASLTAGANVLTF. The DNA of the CDR3 is TGTGCCAGCCTTACGGCTGGGGCCAACGTCCTGACTTTC.

This rearrangement joins TRBV11-2 to TRBJ2-3; 10 nucleotides line up with TRBD1. Per germline, CDR1 SGHAT and CDR2 FQNNGV. The CDR3 is made up of 14 amino acids. The ends lost 5 bases at V and 5 bases at J; junction bases unmatched: 4. The CDR3 sequence: CASSPRDRGDTQYF. In DNA form, the CDR3 reads TGTGCCAGCAGCCCGCGGGACAGGGGAGATACGCAGTATTTT.